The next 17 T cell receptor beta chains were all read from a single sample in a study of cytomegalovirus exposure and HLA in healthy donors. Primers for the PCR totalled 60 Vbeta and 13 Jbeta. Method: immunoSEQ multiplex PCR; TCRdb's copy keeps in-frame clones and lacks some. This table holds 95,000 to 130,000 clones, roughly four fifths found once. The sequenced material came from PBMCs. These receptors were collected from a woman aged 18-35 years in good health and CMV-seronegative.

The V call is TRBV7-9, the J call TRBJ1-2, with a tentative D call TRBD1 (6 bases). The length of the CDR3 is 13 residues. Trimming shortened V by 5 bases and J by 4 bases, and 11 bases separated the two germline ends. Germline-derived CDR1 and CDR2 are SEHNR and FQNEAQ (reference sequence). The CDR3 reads CASSITGSYGYTF. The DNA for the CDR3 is TGTGCCAGCAGCATTACAGGGAGCTATGGCTACACCTTC.

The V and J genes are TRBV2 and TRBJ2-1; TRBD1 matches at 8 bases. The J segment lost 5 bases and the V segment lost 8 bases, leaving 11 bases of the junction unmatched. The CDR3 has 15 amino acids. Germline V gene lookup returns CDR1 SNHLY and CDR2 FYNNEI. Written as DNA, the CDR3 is TGTGCCAGCGGCCAGGACAGGGCAAATAACAATGAGCAGTTCTTC. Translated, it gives CASGQDRANNNEQFF.

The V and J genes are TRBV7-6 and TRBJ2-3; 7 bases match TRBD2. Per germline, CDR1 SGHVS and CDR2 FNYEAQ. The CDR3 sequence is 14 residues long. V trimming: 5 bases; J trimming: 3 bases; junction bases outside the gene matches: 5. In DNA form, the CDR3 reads TGTGCCAGCAGCCCGTGGGGGGGGACAGATACGCAGTATTTT. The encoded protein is CASSPWGGTDTQYF.

The CDR3 DNA follows: TGTGCCAGCAGCTTAGCCAGTTCTGGGGCCAACGTCCTGACTTTC. Translating gives CASSLASSGANVLTF. The rearrangement joins TRBV7-6 to TRBJ2-6; no reliable D call. Trimming removed 0 bases at V and 1 base at J, with 4 bases between. Germline CDR1 SGHVS, CDR2 FNYEAQ. This CDR3 has 15 amino acids.

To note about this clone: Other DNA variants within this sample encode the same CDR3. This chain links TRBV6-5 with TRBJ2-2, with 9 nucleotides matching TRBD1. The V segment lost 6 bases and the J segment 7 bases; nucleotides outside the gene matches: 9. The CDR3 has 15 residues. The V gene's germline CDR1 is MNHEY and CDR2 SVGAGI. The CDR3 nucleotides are TGTGCCAGCAGAGGGACAGGGTATTTAGTCGGGGAGCTGTTTTTT. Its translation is CASRGTGYLVGELFF.

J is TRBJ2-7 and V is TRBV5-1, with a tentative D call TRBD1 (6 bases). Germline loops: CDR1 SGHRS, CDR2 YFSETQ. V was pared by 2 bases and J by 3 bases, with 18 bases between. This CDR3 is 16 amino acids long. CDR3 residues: CASSFQNPEDSYEQYF. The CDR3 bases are TGCGCCAGCAGCTTCCAAAATCCCGAGGACAGCTACGAGCAGTACTTC.

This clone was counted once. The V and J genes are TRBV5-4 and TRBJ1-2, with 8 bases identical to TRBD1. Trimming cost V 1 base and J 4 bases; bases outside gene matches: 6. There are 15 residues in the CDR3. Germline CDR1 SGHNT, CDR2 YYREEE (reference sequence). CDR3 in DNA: TGTGCCAGCAGCTTGCAGGGGGCGAGCTTCTATGGCTACACCTTC. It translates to CASSLQGASFYGYTF.

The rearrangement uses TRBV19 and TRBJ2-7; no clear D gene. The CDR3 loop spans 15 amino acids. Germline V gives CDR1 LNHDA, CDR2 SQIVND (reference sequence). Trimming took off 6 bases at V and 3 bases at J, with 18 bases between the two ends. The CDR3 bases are TGTGCCAGTAGAAAAGGCGGCAAAACAAACTACGAGCAGTACTTC. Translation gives CASRKGGKTNYEQYF.

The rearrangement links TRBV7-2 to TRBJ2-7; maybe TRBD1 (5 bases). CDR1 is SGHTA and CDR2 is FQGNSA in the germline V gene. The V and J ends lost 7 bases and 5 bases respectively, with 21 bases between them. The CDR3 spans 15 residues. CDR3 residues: CASKLHRAGFNEQYF. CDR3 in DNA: TGTGCCAGCAAACTTCATCGCGCAGGGTTCAACGAGCAGTACTTC.

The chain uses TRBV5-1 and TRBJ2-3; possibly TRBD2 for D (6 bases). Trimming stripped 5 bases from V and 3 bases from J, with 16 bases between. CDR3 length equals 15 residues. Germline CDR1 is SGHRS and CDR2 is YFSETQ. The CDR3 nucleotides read TGCGCCAGCAGGTACGGGGTTAGCGGAACAGATACGCAGTATTTT. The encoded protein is CASRYGVSGTDTQYF.

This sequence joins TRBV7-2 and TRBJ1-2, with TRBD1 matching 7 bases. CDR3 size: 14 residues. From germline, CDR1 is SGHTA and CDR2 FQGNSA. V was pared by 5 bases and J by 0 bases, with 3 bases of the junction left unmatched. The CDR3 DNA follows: TGTGCCAGCAGCCCAGGGGGTACTAACTATGGCTACACCTTC. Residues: CASSPGGTNYGYTF.

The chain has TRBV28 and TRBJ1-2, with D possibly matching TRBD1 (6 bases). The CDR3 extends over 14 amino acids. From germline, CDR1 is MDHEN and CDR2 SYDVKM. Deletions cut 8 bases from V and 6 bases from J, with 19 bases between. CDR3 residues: CASFSTGLTNGYTF. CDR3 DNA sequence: TGTGCCAGCTTCTCAACAGGGTTGACCAATGGCTACACCTTC.

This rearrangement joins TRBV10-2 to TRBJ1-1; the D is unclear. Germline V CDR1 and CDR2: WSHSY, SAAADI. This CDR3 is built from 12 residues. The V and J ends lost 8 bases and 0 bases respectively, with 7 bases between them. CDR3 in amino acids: CASGQLNTEAFF. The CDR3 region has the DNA TGCGCCAGCGGGCAGCTGAACACTGAAGCTTTCTTT.

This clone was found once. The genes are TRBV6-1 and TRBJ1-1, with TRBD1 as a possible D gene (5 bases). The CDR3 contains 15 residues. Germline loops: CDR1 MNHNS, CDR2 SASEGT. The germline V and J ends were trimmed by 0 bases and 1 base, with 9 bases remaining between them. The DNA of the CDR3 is TGTGCCAGCAGTGAAGCGCAGGGTACGAACACTGAAGCTTTCTTT. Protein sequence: CASSEAQGTNTEAFF.

Here the CDR3 reads CASSGQGVLEETQYF. CDR3 nucleotide sequence: TGTGCCAGCAGTGGACAGGGGGTTCTAGAAGAGACCCAGTACTTC. The rearrangement links TRBV6-1 to TRBJ2-5, with TRBD1 matching over 9 bases. Germline CDR1 is MNHNS and CDR2 is SASEGT. This CDR3 is 15 amino acids long. V shed 4 bases and J 3 bases; nucleotides not matched to a gene: 6.

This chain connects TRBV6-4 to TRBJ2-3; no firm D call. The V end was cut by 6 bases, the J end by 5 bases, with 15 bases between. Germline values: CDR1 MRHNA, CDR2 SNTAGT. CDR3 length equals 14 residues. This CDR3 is CASSSEVAVDTQYF. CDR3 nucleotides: TGTGCCAGCAGCTCTGAGGTGGCGGTAGATACGCAGTATTTT.

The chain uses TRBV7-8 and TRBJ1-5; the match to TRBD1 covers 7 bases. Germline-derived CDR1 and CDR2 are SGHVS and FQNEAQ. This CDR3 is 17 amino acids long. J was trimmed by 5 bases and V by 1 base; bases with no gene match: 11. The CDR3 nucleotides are TGTGCCAGCAGCTTAGGAGGGGGCCTCAACGAGGATCAGCCCCAGCATTTT. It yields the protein CASSLGGGLNEDQPQHF.